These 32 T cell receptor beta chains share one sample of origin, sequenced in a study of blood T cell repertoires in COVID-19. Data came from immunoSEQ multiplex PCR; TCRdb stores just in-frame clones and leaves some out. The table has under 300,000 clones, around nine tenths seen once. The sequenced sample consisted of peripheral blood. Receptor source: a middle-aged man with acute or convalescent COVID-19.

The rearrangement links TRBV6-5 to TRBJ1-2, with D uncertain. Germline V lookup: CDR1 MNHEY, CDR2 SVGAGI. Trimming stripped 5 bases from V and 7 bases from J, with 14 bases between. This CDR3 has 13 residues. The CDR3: CASSNTGTGGYTF. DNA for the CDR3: TGTGCCAGCAGTAACACGGGAACGGGTGGCTACACCTTC.

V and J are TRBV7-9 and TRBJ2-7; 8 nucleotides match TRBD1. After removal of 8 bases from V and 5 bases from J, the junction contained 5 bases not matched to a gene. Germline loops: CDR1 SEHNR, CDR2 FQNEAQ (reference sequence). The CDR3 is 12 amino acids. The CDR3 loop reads CASGTGTNEQYF. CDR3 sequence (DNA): TGTGCCAGCGGGACAGGAACCAACGAGCAGTACTTC.

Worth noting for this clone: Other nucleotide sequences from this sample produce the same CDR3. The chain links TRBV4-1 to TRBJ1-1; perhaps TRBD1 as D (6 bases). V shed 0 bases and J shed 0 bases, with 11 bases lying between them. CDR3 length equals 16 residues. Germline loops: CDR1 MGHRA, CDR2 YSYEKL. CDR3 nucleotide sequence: TGCGCCAGCAGCCAAGATGGCGGGGGCTTGAACACTGAAGCTTTCTTT. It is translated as CASSQDGGGLNTEAFF.

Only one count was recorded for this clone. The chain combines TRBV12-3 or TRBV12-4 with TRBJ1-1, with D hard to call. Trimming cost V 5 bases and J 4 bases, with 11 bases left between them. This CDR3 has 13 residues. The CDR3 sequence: CASSIPGSTEAFF. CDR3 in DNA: TGTGCCAGCAGTATACCGGGGAGCACTGAAGCTTTCTTT.

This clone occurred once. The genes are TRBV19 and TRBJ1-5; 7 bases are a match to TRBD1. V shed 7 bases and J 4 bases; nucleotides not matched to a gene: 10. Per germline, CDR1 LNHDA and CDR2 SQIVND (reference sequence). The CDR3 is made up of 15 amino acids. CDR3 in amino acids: CASNRRQGENQPQHF. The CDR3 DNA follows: TGTGCCAGTAACCGTAGACAGGGAGAAAATCAGCCCCAGCATTTT.

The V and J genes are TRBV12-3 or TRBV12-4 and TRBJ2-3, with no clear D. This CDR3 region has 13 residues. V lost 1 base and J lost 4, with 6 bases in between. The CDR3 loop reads CASSLVASDTQYF. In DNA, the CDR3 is TGTGCCAGCAGTTTAGTAGCATCAGATACGCAGTATTTT.

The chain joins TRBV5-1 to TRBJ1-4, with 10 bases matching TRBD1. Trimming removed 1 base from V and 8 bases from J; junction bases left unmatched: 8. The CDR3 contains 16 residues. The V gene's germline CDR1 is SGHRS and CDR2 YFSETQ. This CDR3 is CASSLSLTGGNEKLFF. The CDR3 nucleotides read TGCGCCAGCAGCTTGAGTCTGACAGGGGGCAACGAAAAACTGTTTTTT.

The CDR3 DNA reads as TGTGCCTGGAGTCTCGCCCACGGGGCTGGAAACACCATATATTTT. Translated: CAWSLAHGAGNTIYF. This rearrangement joins TRBV30 to TRBJ1-3; unclear D gene. V was pared by 2 bases and J by 2 bases, with 13 bases between. The CDR3 is made up of 15 amino acids. CDR1 and CDR2 from the germline V gene are GTSNPN and SVGIG (reference sequence).

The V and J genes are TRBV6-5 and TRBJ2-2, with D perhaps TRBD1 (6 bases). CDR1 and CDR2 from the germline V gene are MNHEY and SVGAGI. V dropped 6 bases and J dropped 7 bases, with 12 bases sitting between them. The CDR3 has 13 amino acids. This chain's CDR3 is CASRQGWVGELFF. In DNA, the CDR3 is TGTGCCAGCAGACAGGGATGGGTCGGGGAGCTGTTTTTT.

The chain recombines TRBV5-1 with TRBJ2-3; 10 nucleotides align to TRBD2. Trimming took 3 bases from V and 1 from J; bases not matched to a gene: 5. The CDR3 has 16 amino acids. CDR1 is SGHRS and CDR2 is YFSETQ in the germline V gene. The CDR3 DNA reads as TGCGCCAGCAGCTCCTCGCTAGCGGGGGGCACAGATACGCAGTATTTT. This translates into CASSSSLAGGTDTQYF.

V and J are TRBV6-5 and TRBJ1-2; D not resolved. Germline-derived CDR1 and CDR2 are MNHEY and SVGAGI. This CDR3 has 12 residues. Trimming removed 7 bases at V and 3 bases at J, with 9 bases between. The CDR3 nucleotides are TGTGCCAGCACAACGAGCGACTATGGCTACACCTTC. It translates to CASTTSDYGYTF.

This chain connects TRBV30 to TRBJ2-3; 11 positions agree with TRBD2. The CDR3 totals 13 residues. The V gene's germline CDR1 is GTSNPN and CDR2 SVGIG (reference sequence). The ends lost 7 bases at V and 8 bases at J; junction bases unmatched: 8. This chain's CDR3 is CASEGLAGGTQYF. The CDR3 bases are TGTGCCTCAGAAGGTCTAGCGGGAGGTACGCAGTATTTT.

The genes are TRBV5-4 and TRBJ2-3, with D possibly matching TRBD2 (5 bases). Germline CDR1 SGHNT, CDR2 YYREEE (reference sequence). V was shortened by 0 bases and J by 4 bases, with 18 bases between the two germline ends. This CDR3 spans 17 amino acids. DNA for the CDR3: TGTGCCAGCAGCTTGGACGGGAATAGAGATAGTCCAGATACGCAGTATTTT. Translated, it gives CASSLDGNRDSPDTQYF.

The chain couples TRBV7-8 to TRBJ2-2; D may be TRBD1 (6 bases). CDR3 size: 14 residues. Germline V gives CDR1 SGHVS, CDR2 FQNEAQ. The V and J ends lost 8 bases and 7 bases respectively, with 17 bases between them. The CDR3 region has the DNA TGTGCCAGCCGAGGGGGTAGGGTTGGCGGGGAGCTGTTTTTT. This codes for CASRGGRVGGELFF. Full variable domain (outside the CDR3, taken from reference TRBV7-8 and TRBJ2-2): GAGVSQSPRYKVAKRGQDVALRCDPISGHVSLFWYQQALGQGPEFLTYFQNEAQLDKSGLPSDRFFAERPEGSVSTLKIQRTQQEDSAVYLCASRGGRVGGELFFGEGSRLTVL.

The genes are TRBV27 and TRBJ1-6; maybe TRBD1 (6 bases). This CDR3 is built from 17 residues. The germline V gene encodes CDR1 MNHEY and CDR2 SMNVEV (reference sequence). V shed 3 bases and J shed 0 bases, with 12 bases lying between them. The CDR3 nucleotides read TGTGCCAGCAGTTTTGGGCAGGGGAGCTCCTATAATTCACCCCTCCACTTT. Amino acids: CASSFGQGSSYNSPLHF.

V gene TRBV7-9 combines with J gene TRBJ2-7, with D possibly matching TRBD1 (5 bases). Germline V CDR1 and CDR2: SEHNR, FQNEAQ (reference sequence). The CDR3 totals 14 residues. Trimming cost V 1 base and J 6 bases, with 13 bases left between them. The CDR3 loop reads CASSLVGAPGEQYF. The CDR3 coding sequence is TGTGCCAGCAGCTTAGTTGGGGCCCCCGGCGAGCAGTACTTC.

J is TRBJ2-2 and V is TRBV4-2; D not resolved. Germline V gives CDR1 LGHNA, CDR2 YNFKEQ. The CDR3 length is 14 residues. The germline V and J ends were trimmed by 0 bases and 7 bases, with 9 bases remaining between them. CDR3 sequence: CASSQDSQDGELFF. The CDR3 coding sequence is TGTGCCAGCAGCCAAGATTCCCAGGACGGGGAGCTGTTTTTT.

The CDR3 protein is CASSRGLNNEQFF. The CDR3 nucleotides are TGTGCCAGCTCACGGGGACTGAACAATGAGCAGTTCTTC. This chain connects TRBV18 to TRBJ2-1; possibly TRBD2 for D (6 bases). The length of the CDR3 is 13 residues. From germline, CDR1 is KGHSH and CDR2 LQKENI. V lost 4 bases to trimming and J lost 5 bases, with 9 bases between them.

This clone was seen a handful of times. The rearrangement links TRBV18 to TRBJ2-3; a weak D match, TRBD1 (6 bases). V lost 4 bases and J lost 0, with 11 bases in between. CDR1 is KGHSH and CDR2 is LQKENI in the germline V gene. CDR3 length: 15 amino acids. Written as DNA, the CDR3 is TGTGCCAGCTCACAACAACAGGGCAGCACAGATACGCAGTATTTT. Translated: CASSQQQGSTDTQYF.

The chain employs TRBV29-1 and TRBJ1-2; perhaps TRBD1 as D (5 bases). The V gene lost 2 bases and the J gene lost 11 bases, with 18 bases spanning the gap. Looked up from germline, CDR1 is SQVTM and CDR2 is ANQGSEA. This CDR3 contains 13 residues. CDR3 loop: CSVEPGLFQRYTF. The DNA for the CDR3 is TGCAGCGTTGAACCGGGACTTTTCCAACGGTACACCTTC.

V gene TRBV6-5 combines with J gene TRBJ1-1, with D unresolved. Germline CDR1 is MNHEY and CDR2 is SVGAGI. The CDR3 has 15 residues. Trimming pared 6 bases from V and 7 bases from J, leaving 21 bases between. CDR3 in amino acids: CASRPVPQADLEAFF. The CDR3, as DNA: TGTGCCAGCAGACCCGTCCCCCAGGCCGATCTTGAAGCTTTCTTT.

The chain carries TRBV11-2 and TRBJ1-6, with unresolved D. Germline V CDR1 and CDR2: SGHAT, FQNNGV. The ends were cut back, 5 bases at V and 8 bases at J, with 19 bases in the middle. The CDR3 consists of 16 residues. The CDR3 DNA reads TGTGCCAGCAGCGAACTGGGAGGCAGCGCCTATTCACCCCTCCACTTT. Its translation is CASSELGGSAYSPLHF.

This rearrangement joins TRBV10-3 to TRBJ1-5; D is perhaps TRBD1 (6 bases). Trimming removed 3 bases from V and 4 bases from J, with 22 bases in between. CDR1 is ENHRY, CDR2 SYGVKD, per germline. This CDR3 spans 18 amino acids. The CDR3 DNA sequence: TGTGCCATCAGTGAAAACCCCCTTGGGGGCATGGGGAATCAGCCCCAGCATTTT. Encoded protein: CAISENPLGGMGNQPQHF.

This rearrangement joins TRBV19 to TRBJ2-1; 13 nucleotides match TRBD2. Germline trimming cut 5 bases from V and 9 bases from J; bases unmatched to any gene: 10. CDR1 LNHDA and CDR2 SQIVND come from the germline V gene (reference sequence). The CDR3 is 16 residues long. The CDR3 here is CASSALLAGGPGEQFF. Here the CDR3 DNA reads TGTGCCAGTAGTGCCTTACTAGCGGGGGGGCCTGGTGAGCAGTTCTTC.

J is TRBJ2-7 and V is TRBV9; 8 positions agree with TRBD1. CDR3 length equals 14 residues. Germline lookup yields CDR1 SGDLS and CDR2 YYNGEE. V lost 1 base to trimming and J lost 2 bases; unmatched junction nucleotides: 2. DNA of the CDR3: TGTGCCAGCAGCGTAACCAGGGGGCCCTACGAGCAGTACTTC. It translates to CASSVTRGPYEQYF.

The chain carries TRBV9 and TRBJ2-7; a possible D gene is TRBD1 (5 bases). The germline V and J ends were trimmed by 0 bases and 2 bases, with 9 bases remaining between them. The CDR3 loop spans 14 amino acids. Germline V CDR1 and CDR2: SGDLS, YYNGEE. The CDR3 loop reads CASSVEQDPYEQYF. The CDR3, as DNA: TGTGCCAGCAGCGTAGAACAGGACCCCTACGAGCAGTACTTC.

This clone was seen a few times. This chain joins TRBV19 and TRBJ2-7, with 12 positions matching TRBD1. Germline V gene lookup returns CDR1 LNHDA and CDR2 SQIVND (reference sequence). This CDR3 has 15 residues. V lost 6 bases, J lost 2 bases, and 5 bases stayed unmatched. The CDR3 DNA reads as TGTGCCAGTAGCAAGGGGACAGGGGGCCCCTACGAGCAGTACTTC. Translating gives CASSKGTGGPYEQYF.

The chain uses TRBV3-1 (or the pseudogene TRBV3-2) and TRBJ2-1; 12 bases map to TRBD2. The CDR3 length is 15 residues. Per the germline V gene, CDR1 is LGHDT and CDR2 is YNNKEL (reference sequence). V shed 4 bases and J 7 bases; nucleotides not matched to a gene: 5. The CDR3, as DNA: TGTGCCAGCAGCCCGAGACTAGCGGGGGTAAATGAGCAGTTCTTC. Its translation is CASSPRLAGVNEQFF.

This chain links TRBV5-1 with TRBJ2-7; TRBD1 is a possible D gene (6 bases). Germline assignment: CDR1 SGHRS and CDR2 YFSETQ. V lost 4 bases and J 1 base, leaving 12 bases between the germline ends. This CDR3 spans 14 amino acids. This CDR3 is CASSMDSPSYEQYF. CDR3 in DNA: TGCGCCAGCAGCATGGACAGCCCTTCCTACGAGCAGTACTTC.

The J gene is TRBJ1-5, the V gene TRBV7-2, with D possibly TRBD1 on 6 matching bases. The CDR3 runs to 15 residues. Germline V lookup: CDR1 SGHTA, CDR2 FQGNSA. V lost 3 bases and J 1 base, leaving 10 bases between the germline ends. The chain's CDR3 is CASSFHRESNQPQHF. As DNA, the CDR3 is TGTGCCAGCAGCTTCCACAGGGAGAGCAATCAGCCCCAGCATTTT.

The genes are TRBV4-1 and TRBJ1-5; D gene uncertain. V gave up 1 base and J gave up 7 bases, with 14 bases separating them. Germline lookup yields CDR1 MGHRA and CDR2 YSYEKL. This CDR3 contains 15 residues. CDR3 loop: CASSQVSPSRQPQHF. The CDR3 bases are TGCGCCAGCAGCCAAGTGTCCCCTAGTCGGCAGCCCCAGCATTTT.

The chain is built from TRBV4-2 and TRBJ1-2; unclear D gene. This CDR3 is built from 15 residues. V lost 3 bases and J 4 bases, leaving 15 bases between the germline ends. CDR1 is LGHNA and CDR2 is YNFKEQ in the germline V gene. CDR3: CASSQVVGPPYGYTF. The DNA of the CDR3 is TGTGCCAGCAGCCAGGTTGTGGGCCCTCCCTATGGCTACACCTTC.